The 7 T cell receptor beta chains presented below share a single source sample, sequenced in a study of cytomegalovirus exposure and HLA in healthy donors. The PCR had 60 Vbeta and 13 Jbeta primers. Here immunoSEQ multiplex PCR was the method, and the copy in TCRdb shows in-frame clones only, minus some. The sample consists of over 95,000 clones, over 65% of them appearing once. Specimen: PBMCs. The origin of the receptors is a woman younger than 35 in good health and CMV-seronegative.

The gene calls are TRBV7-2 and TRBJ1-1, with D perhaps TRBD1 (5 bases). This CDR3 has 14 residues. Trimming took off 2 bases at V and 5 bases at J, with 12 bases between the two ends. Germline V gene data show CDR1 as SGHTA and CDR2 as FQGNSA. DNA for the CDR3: TGTGCCAGCAGCTTATGGGGGGAGGGGACTGAAGCTTTCTTT. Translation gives CASSLWGEGTEAFF.

This chain's CDR3 is CASSLEGLPNEQFF. The CDR3 coding sequence is TGTGCCAGCAGCTTAGAGGGACTACCTAATGAGCAGTTCTTC. This sequence joins TRBV7-2 and TRBJ2-1; 7 bases agree with TRBD2. Losses at the gene ends were 1 base for V and 7 bases for J; bases not matched to a gene: 4. This CDR3 has 14 residues. CDR1 and CDR2 (germline): SGHTA, FQGNSA.

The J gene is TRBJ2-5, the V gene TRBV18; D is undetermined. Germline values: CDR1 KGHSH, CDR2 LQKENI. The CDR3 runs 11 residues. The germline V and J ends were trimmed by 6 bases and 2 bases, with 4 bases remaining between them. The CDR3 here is CASSQQETQYF. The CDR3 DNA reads TGTGCCAGCTCCCAGCAAGAGACCCAGTACTTC.

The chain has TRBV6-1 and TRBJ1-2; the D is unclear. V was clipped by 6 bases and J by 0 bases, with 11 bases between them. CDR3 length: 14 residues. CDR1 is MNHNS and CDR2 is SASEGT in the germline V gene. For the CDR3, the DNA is TGTGCCAGCAGCCTAGACGGCTCTAACTATGGCTACACCTTC. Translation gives CASSLDGSNYGYTF.

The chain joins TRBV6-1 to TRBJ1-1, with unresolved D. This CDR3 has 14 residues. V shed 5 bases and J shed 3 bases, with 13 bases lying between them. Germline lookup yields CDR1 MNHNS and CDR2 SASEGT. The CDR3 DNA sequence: TGTGCCAGCAGTCTCAGCTTTGAGGACACTGAAGCTTTCTTT. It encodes CASSLSFEDTEAFF.

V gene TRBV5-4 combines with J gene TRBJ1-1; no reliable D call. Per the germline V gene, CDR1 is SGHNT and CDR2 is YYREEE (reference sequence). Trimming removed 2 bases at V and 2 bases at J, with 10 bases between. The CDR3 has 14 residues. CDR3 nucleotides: TGTGCCAGCAGCTTTACGTCGGGTAACACTGAAGCTTTCTTT. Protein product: CASSFTSGNTEAFF.

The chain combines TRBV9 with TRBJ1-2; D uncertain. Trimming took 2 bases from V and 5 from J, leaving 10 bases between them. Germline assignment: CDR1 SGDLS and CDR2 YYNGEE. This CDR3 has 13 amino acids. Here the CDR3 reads CASSVMGRYGYTF. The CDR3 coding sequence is TGTGCCAGCAGCGTGATGGGCAGGTATGGCTACACCTTC.